This T cell receptor beta chain was sequenced in a study of regulatory T cells in long-lasting Graves disease. Time point reported: newly diagnosed GD, antithyroid drugs for less than 3 months. The authors made the TCR library using RNA they extracted from PBMCs. Sequencing libraries for TCR beta were prepared with iRepertoire HTBI primers and Arm-PCR of CDR3 regions. MiXCR was run by TCRdb on the multiplex PCR reads, yielding one entry per CDR3 protein. The repertoire holds some 400,000 distinct CDR3 sequences, with under 15% as singletons. V lost 3 bases to trimming and J lost 5 bases; unmatched junction nucleotides: 18. The CDR3 extends over 19 amino acids. Germline-derived CDR1 and CDR2 are DFQATT and SNEGSKA (reference sequence). Details on this clonotype: Its cognate antigen is unknown.

The study's findings and limits: It is possible that accuracy was reduced by the small size of the sample. Patients whose Graves' disease persisted exhibited lower TCR diversity than those newly diagnosed.

The sample was also linked to a second study, of T cells in Graves' hyperthyroidism and ophthalmopathy.

The chain links TRBV20-1 to TRBJ2-1, with 11 bases identical to TRBD2. This TCR derives from a woman younger than 45 with Graves disease. Sequences were derived from peripheral blood mononuclear cells (PBMCs), sampled at new diagnosis, from a patient treated with antithyroid drugs. This CDR3 is CSASAGTSGRSQYNNEQFF. CDR3 nucleotide sequence: TGCAGTGCTAGTGCGGGAACTAGCGGGAGATCCCAATATAACAATGAGCAGTTCTTC.